Listed below are T cell receptor beta chains from one sample, sequenced in a study of blood T cell repertoires in COVID-19. Repertoires were generated with immunoSEQ multiplex PCR, while TCRdb's copy carries only in-frame clones and drops some. The table has 170,000 or so clones, less than 90% seen once. Sequencing was carried out using PBMCs or T cells enriched from blood (not recorded which). The receptors were gathered from a woman in her forties or fifties who had recovered from COVID-19. The CDR3 runs from the conserved cysteine through the conserved F or W. A D gene is named only where the DNA matches it firmly. Not every row has a clone size; where given, it reads once, few, many or a size class.

J	size	D	V	DNA	CDR3
TRBJ2-7	.	TRBD2	TRBV5-4	TGTGCCAGCAGCTTGGGGGCTAGCGGTGCCTACGAGCAGTACTTC	CASSLGASGAYEQYF
TRBJ1-6	.	TRBD1	TRBV7-2	TGTGCCAGCAGCTTCGCCCGGACAGGGAGTTCACCCCTCCACTTT	CASSFARTGSSPLHF
TRBJ2-7	medium-sized	TRBD1	TRBV7-9	TGTGCCAGCAGCGGACAGGGGGTCTACGAGCAGTACTTC	CASSGQGVYEQYF
TRBJ1-2	.	.	TRBV28	TGTGCCAGCAGAACCACATCGTCAGGCTACACCTTC	CASRTTSSGYTF
TRBJ1-1	.	.	TRBV28	TGTGCCAGCACCCCCCGAGAGGGTTCGCTTGAAGCTTTCTTT	CASTPREGSLEAFF
TRBJ1-5	once	.	TRBV11-2	TGTGCCAGCAGCAGGGGTAGCAATCAGCCCCAGCATTTT	CASSRGSNQPQHF
TRBJ1-5	.	TRBD1	TRBV6-5	TGTGCCAGCAGTACGGGACAGTTCTCCAATCAGCCCCAGCATTTT	CASSTGQFSNQPQHF
TRBJ2-1	.	.	TRBV18	TGTGCCAGCTCACCCACAAGTGCTTATGAGCAGTTCTTC	CASSPTSAYEQFF
TRBJ1-2	.	TRBD1	TRBV19	TGTGCCAGTAGTAAGGGTCGGGACAGGGCCTATGGCTACACCTTC	CASSKGRDRAYGYTF
TRBJ2-7	.	TRBD2	TRBV18	TGTGCCAGCTCACCTTATAGCGGGATCGGCGGGCAGTACTTC	CASSPYSGIGGQYF
TRBJ1-1	few	.	TRBV9	TGTGCCAGCAGCGTAGACGGGAACACTGAAGCTTTCTTT	CASSVDGNTEAFF
TRBJ2-7	.	TRBD2	TRBV11-2	TGTGCCAGCAGCCGACTAGCGGGAGCGTTCGAGCAGTACTTC	CASSRLAGAFEQYF
TRBJ1-1	.	.	TRBV30	TGTGCGAGCGCAACGGGGAACACTGAAGCTTTCTTT	CASATGNTEAFF
TRBJ2-2	once	.	TRBV7-6	TGTGCCAGCAGCCGACGGGGAGAGAACACCGGGGAGCTGTTTTTT	CASSRRGENTGELFF
TRBJ1-3	.	.	TRBV16	TGTGCCAGCAGCCAAATGGGGCAGGGCCCCTCTGGAAACACCATATATTTT	CASSQMGQGPSGNTIYF
TRBJ1-2	.	.	TRBV6-1	TGTGCCAGCAGTGAAGTTACAGGCGGTTATGGCTACACCTTC	CASSEVTGGYGYTF
TRBJ2-7	.	.	TRBV11-3	TGTGCCAGCAGCTTACAAGGCAGGGGTGACGAGCAGTACTTC	CASSLQGRGDEQYF
TRBJ2-3	.	.	TRBV10-2	TGCGCCAGCAGTAGCCACGGGGATACGCAGTATTTT	CASSSHGDTQYF
TRBJ1-1	once	.	TRBV30	TGTGCCTGGAGGAAACAGGGGAACACTGAAGCTTTCTTT	CAWRKQGNTEAFF
TRBJ2-1	.	.	TRBV10-3	TGTGCCATCAGTGAGCAGGCTAGCAGCTACAATGAGCAGTTCTTC	CAISEQASSYNEQFF
TRBJ1-2	.	.	TRBV7-9	TGTGCCAGCAGCTTGGCCGATCCTAACTATGGCTACACCTTC	CASSLADPNYGYTF
TRBJ2-3	.	TRBD2	TRBV19	TGTGCCAGTAACCGATGGGTGGCTAGCGGGAGTTCTAGCACAGATACGCAGTATTTT	CASNRWVASGSSSTDTQYF
TRBJ1-3	.	TRBD1	TRBV27	TGTGCCAGCAGTTCAACCGGGACAGGCCTCTCTGGAAACACCATATATTTT	CASSSTGTGLSGNTIYF
TRBJ1-4	.	TRBD1	TRBV4-1	TGCGCCAGCAGCGCTCCGACAGGGATGGGTGAAAAACTGTTTTTT	CASSAPTGMGEKLFF
TRBJ2-3	once	TRBD1	TRBV27	TGTGCCAGCAGTGAAACAGGGGGCGCACGAGATACGCAGTATTTT	CASSETGGARDTQYF
TRBJ2-7	.	.	TRBV7-8	TGTGCCAGCAGCTTAGGTCGCGGGCCGGGGGACGAGCAGTACTTC	CASSLGRGPGDEQYF
TRBJ1-1	.	.	TRBV11-2	TGTGCCAGCAGCTACACCACCGGGACTGAAGCTTTCTTT	CASSYTTGTEAFF
TRBJ2-1	.	.	TRBV7-9	TGTGCCAGCAGCTTGACGACAGGAAACAATGAGCAGTTCTTC	CASSLTTGNNEQFF
TRBJ2-2	.	TRBD2	TRBV6-2/TRBV6-3	TGTGCCAGCAGTTACGAGAGACTAGCGGGAGTACCCGGGGAGCTGTTTTTT	CASSYERLAGVPGELFF
TRBJ1-2	.	.	TRBV24-1	TGTGCCACCAGTGATACTTGGGCTCAGGGTTCTAACTATGGCTACACCTTC	CATSDTWAQGSNYGYTF
TRBJ1-5	.	TRBD1	TRBV7-2	TGTGCCAGCAGCGTCGGGACAGTCAATCAGCCCCAGCATTTT	CASSVGTVNQPQHF
TRBJ1-5	.	TRBD1	TRBV7-9	TGTGCCAGCAGCTTACAGGGGGACAATCAGCCCCAGCATTTT	CASSLQGDNQPQHF
TRBJ2-2	.	TRBD1	TRBV15	TGTGCCACCAGCAGAGACCTGAACAGGGGAGGGGAGCTGTTTTTT	CATSRDLNRGGELFF
TRBJ2-5	.	TRBD2	TRBV2	TGTGCCAGCAGTGAGTTGGGAGGGAAACTTCAAGAGACCCAGTACTTC	CASSELGGKLQETQYF
TRBJ1-6	.	.	TRBV9	TGTGCCAGCAGCCCATTACCGGGACTTGGTAATTCACCCCTCCACTTT	CASSPLPGLGNSPLHF
TRBJ1-5	.	.	TRBV6-1	TGTGCCAGCAGTGGTCGGCAGGGACTTAGCAATCAGCCCCAGCATTTT	CASSGRQGLSNQPQHF
TRBJ2-3	.	TRBD2	TRBV5-1	TGCGCCAGCAGCTTGGCCCTAGCGGGAGGACCAGATACGCAGTATTTT	CASSLALAGGPDTQYF
TRBJ2-6	.	.	TRBV28	TGTGCCAGCAGTACACAGAGTGCTGGGGCCAACGTCCTGACTTTC	CASSTQSAGANVLTF
TRBJ1-5	.	.	TRBV5-1	TGCGCCAGCAGCCCACAGGGCAATCAGCCCCAGCATTTT	CASSPQGNQPQHF
TRBJ2-7	.	.	TRBV7-2	TGTGCCAGCAGAAAAACAGGGAAACCAGACTACGAGCAGTACTTC	CASRKTGKPDYEQYF
TRBJ1-5	.	TRBD1	TRBV3-1/TRBV3-2	TGTGCCAGCAGCCGGGAGACAGGGAAAGAGCCCCAGCATTTT	CASSRETGKEPQHF